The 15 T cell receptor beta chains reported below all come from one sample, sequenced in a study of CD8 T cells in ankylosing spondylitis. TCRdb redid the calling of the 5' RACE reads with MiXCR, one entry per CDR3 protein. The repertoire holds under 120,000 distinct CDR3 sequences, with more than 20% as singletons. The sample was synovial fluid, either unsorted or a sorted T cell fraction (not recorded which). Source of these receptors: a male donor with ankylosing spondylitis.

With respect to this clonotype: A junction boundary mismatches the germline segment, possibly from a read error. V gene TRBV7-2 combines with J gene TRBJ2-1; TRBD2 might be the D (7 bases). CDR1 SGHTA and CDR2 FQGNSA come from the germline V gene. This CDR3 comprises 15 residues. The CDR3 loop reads CASSLNAGAYNKQFF. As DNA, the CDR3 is TGTGCCAGCAGCTTAAATGCGGGGGCCTACAATAAGCAGTTCTTC.

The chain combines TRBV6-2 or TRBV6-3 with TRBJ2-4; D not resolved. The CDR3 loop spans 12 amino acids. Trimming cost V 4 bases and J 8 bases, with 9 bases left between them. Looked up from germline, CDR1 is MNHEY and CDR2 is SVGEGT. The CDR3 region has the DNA TGTGCCAGCAGTTCAGCGTCGGACATTCAGTACTTC. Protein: CASSSASDIQYF.

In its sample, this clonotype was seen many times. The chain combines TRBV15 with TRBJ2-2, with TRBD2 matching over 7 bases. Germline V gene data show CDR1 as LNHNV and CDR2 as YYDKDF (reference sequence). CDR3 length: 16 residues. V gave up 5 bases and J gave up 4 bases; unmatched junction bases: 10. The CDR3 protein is CATSPRGERSTGELFF. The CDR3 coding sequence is TGTGCCACCAGCCCCCGGGGGGAGCGTTCCACCGGGGAGCTGTTTTTT.

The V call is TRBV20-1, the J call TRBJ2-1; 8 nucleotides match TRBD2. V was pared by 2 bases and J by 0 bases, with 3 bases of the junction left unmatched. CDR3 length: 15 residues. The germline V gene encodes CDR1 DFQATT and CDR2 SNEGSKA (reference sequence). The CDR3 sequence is CSARNLAGSYNEQFF. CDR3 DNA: TGCAGTGCTAGAAACCTAGCGGGCTCCTACAATGAGCAGTTCTTC.

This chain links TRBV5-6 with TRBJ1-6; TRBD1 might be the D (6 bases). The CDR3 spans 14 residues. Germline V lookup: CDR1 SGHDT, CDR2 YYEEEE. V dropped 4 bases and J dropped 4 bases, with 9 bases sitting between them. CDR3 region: CASSPTGYNSPLHF. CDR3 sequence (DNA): TGTGCCAGCAGCCCGACAGGATATAATTCACCCCTCCACTTT. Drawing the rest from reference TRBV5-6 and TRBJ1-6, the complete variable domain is DAGVTQSPTHLIKTRGQQVTLRCSPKSGHDTVSWYQQALGQGPQFIFQYYEEEERQRGNFPDRFSGHQFPNYSSELNVNALLLGDSALYLCASSPTGYNSPLHFGNGTRLTVT.

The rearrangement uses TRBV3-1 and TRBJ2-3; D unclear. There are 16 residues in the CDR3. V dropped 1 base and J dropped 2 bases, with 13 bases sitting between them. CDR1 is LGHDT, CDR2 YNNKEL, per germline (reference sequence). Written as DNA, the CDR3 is TGTGCCAGCAGCCAAGGAGTAACCAGATACACAGATACGCAGTATTTT. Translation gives CASSQGVTRYTDTQYF.

CDR3 bases: TGTGCCAGCAGCTTAAACCCGGGTTACGAGCAGTACTTC. It encodes CASSLNPGYEQYF. The rearrangement links TRBV7-2 to TRBJ2-7; D uncertain. The V and J ends lost 2 bases and 4 bases respectively, with 9 bases between them. CDR3 length: 13 residues. The V gene's germline CDR1 is SGHTA and CDR2 FQGNSA.

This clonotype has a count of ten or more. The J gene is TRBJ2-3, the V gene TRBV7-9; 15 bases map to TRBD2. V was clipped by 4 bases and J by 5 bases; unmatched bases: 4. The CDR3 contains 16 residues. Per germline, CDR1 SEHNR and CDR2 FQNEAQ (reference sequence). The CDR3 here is CASSSGLAGGIDTQYF. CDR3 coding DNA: TGTGCCAGCAGCTCGGGACTAGCGGGAGGAATAGATACGCAGTATTTT.

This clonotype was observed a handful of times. The CDR3: CASSSASGSDISYNEQFF. CDR3 bases: TGTGCCAGCAGTTCTGCAAGCGGGAGCGACATTTCCTACAATGAGCAGTTCTTC. The rearrangement uses TRBV12-3 or TRBV12-4 and TRBJ2-1; 8 bases agree with TRBD2. V trimming: 4 bases; J trimming: 1 base; junction bases outside the gene matches: 12. The CDR3 spans 18 residues.

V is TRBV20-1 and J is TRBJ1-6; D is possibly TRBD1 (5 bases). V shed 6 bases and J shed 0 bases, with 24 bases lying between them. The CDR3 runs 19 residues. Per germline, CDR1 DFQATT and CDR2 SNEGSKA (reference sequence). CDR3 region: CSAPDNTSELSSYNSPLHF. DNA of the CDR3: TGCAGTGCCCCGGACAATACCTCAGAACTGAGCTCCTATAATTCACCCCTCCACTTT.

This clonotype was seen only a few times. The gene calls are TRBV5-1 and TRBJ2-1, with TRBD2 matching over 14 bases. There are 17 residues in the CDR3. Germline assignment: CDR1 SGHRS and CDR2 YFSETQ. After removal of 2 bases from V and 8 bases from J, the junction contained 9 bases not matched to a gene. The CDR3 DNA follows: TGCGCCAGCAGCTTTAACCCGACTAGCGGGAGGGGCGATGAGCAGTTCTTC. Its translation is CASSFNPTSGRGDEQFF.

In DNA form, the CDR3 reads TGCGCCAGCAGCTTGGCTTGGCAAGAGACCCAGTACTTC. Translating gives CASSLAWQETQYF. The chain has TRBV5-1 and TRBJ2-5; D remains unclear. Germline V CDR1 and CDR2: SGHRS, YFSETQ. The CDR3 extends over 13 amino acids. V was pared by 0 bases and J by 2 bases, with 5 bases between. The whole variable domain, remainder taken from reference TRBV5-1 and TRBJ2-5, is KAGVTQTPRYLIKTRGQQVTLSCSPISGHRSVSWYQQTPGQGLQFLFEYFSETQRNKGNFPGRFSGRQFSNSRSEMNVSTLELGDSALYLCASSLAWQETQYFGPGTRLLVL.

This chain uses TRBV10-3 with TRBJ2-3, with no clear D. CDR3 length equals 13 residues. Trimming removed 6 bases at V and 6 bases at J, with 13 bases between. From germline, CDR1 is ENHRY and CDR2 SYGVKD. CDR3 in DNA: TGTGCCATCAGAGGGATGTGGGTGGATACGCAGTATTTT. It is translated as CAIRGMWVDTQYF.

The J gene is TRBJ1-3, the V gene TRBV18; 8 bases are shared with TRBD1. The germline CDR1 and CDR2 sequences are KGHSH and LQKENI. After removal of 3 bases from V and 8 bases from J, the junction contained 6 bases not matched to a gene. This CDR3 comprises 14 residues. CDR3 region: CASSPRTGSDTIYF. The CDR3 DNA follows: TGTGCCAGCTCACCCCGGACAGGGTCCGACACCATATATTTT.

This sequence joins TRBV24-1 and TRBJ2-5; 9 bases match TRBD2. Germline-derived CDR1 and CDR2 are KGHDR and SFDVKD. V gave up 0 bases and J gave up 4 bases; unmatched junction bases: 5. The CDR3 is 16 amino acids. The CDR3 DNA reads TGTGCCACCAGTGATTTGTCGCTAGCGGGACTAGAGACCCAGTACTTC. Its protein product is CATSDLSLAGLETQYF.